The entry below describes one T cell receptor beta chain. The PCR ran on 60 Vbeta and 13 Jbeta primers. Measured with immunoSEQ multiplex PCR; TCRdb has only the in-frame clones, and not every one. The sample includes some 150,000 clones, roughly 80% of them seen just once. The data originate from a study of cytomegalovirus exposure and HLA in healthy donors. The source material was PBMCs. This TCR came from a man in his forties or fifties in good health and CMV-seronegative.

CDR3 nucleotide sequence: TGTGCCAGCAGCCCCCGGACAGGGAGGGACACCGGGGAGCTGTTTTTT. It translates to CASSPRTGRDTGELFF. V is TRBV9 and J is TRBJ2-2; D is perhaps TRBD1 (8 bases). The ends were cut back, 4 bases at V and 3 bases at J, with 16 bases in the middle. This CDR3 has 16 amino acids. Per germline, CDR1 SGDLS and CDR2 YYNGEE.